Following are 24 T cell receptor beta chains from one sample sequenced in a study of CD8 T cells in Susac syndrome. An amount of RNA that ranged from about 0.45 to 1 ug was reverse transcribed with random hexamers. TCRdb passed the immunoSEQ multiplex PCR reads through MiXCR, listing each CDR3 protein once. The profile shows roughly 200,000 distinct CDR3 sequences, 85% to 95% of them singletons. The sample consisted of CD4+ T cells from PBMCs. These receptors were collected from a human donor in good health.

This chain joins TRBV20-1 and TRBJ2-7; TRBD1 matches 7 bases. The ends lost 3 bases at V and 4 bases at J; junction bases unmatched: 6. The CDR3 totals 13 residues. Germline V CDR1 and CDR2: DFQATT, SNEGSKA (reference sequence). In nucleotides, the CDR3 is TGCAGTGCTAGGCGGACAGGAAAATACGAGCAGTACGTC. Translating gives CSARRTGKYEQYV.

This sequence joins TRBV3-1 and TRBJ2-7; weak D call: TRBD2 (6 bases). This CDR3 is 14 amino acids long. V lost 1 base and J 6 bases, leaving 13 bases between the germline ends. Germline lookup yields CDR1 LGHDT and CDR2 YNNKEL (reference sequence). The CDR3 DNA reads TGTGCCAGCAGCCAAGCAACCCAGGGAGGCGAGCAGTACTTC. It codes for CASSQATQGGEQYF.

V gene TRBV3-1 combines with J gene TRBJ2-1; D might be TRBD1 or TRBD2, each matching 6 bases. Deletions cut 4 bases from V and 5 bases from J, with 18 bases between. The CDR3 is 16 amino acids. Germline V gene sequence: CDR1 LGHDT, CDR2 YNNKEL (reference sequence). The CDR3 region has the DNA TGTGCCAGCAGCCCAGATATCGGGGGCATTGACAATGAGCAGTTCTTC. This encodes CASSPDIGGIDNEQFF.

CDR3 sequence (DNA): TGTGCCAGCAGTGAAAGGGGGGCTTTCTTT. Its protein is CASSERGAFF. The chain carries TRBV2 and TRBJ1-1; possibly TRBD1 for D (6 bases). The germline gives CDR1 SNHLY, CDR2 FYNNEI. Trimming pared 2 bases from V and 11 bases from J, leaving 6 bases between. This CDR3 comprises 10 residues. The complete variable domain, with remaining parts taken from reference TRBV2 and TRBJ1-1, reads EPEVTQTPSHQVTQMGQEVILRCVPISNHLYFYWYRQILGQKVEFLVSFYNNEISEKSEIFDDQFSVERPDGSNFTLKIRSTKLEDSAMYFCASSERGAFFGQGTRLTVV.

This chain uses TRBV7-8 with TRBJ2-2, with D unresolved. CDR3 length: 13 amino acids. Trimming stripped 5 bases from V and 2 bases from J, with 6 bases between. Per germline, CDR1 SGHVS and CDR2 FQNEAQ. CDR3 nucleotides: TGTGCCAGCAGCACCCACAACACCGGGGAGCTGTTTTTT. Residues: CASSTHNTGELFF.

CDR3 coding DNA: TGCAGTGCTGACGGGACATCTAACAATCAGCCCCAGCATTTT. Amino acid sequence: CSADGTSNNQPQHF. The chain links TRBV20-1 to TRBJ1-5, with D possibly being TRBD1 (6 bases). The CDR3 extends over 14 amino acids. CDR1 is DFQATT, CDR2 SNEGSKA, per germline (reference sequence). The ends were cut back, 5 bases at V and 3 bases at J, with 14 bases in the middle.

The CDR3 spells CSVERAPGTEAFF. The CDR3 DNA reads as TGCAGCGTTGAGAGGGCCCCGGGCACTGAAGCTTTCTTT. The chain employs TRBV29-1 and TRBJ1-1; no definite D call. The CDR3 extends over 13 amino acids. Germline V CDR1 and CDR2: SQVTM, ANQGSEA. V was pared by 3 bases and J by 4 bases, with 12 bases between.

The chain carries TRBV10-3 and TRBJ2-1; 8 positions agree with TRBD2. Germline CDR1 is ENHRY and CDR2 is SYGVKD. The CDR3 is 13 amino acids. The ends lost 9 bases at V and 5 bases at J; junction bases unmatched: 6. CDR3: CAITSGYNNEQFF. Here the CDR3 DNA reads TGTGCCATTACTAGCGGATACAACAATGAGCAGTTCTTC.

The V gene is TRBV5-1, the J gene TRBJ2-3; 7 positions match TRBD1. The CDR3 covers 16 residues. Per the germline V gene, CDR1 is SGHRS and CDR2 is YFSETQ. The junction had 8 bases not matched to a gene; V was cut back by 2 bases and J by 2 bases. The CDR3 bases are TGCGCCAGCAGCTTAACAACAGGGGTCCTCACAGATACGCAGTATTTT. Protein: CASSLTTGVLTDTQYF.

The chain is built from TRBV3-1 and TRBJ1-1; D remains unclear. Germline assignment: CDR1 LGHDT and CDR2 YNNKEL (reference sequence). This CDR3 has 12 residues. Trimming took off 0 bases at V and 8 bases at J, with 7 bases between the two ends. CDR3 bases: TGTGCCAGCAGCCAAGATGTAGCAGAAGCTTTCTTT. Translating it yields CASSQDVAEAFF. Combining the CDR3 with reference TRBV3-1 and TRBJ1-1 gives the whole variable domain DTAVSQTPKYLVTQMGNDKSIKCEQNLGHDTMYWYKQDSKKFLKIMFSYNNKELIINETVPNRFSPKSPDKAHLNLHINSLELGDSAVYFCASSQDVAEAFFGQGTRLTVV.

The chain couples TRBV29-1 to TRBJ1-1; D gene uncertain. Per germline, CDR1 SQVTM and CDR2 ANQGSEA. The CDR3 loop spans 10 amino acids. V was clipped by 4 bases and J by 10 bases, with 10 bases between them. CDR3 protein: CSVAHRGAFF. In DNA form, the CDR3 reads TGCAGCGTTGCCCACCGGGGAGCTTTCTTT. The full variable domain, its missing parts supplied by reference TRBV29-1 and TRBJ1-1, is SAVISQKPSRDICQRGTSLTIQCQVDSQVTMMFWYRQQPGQSLTLIATANQGSEATYESGFVIDKFPISRPNLTFSTLTVSNMSPEDSSIYLCSVAHRGAFFGQGTRLTVV.

The chain uses TRBV12-3 or TRBV12-4 and TRBJ2-7; 7 nucleotides match TRBD2. The CDR3 runs 13 residues. The trim removed 2 bases at V and 5 bases at J, leaving 3 bases unmatched. As DNA, the CDR3 is TGTGCCAGCAGTTTAACTAGCGACCACGAGCAGTACGTC. This translates into CASSLTSDHEQYV.

The rearrangement links TRBV27 to TRBJ1-2; no clear D gene. This CDR3 comprises 14 residues. Germline loops: CDR1 MNHEY, CDR2 SMNVEV (reference sequence). V lost 2 bases, J lost 5 bases, and 12 bases lay in between. DNA of the CDR3: TGTGCCAGCAGTTTAGGCCCCCGGGAGTATGGCTACACCTTC. It is translated as CASSLGPREYGYTF.

V and J are TRBV25-1 and TRBJ1-4; D not certain. The CDR3 contains 13 residues. From germline, CDR1 is MGHDK and CDR2 SYGVNS. Between the trimmed V and J ends, which lost 7 bases and 0 bases, there was a span of 6 bases. In nucleotides, the CDR3 is TGTGCCAGCACCGGTGCAACTAATGAAAAACTGTTTTTT. Translation: CASTGATNEKLFF.

The J gene is TRBJ1-5, the V gene TRBV24-1, with TRBD1 matching over 8 bases. The CDR3 is 15 amino acids. The V segment lost 4 bases and the J segment 7 bases; nucleotides outside the gene matches: 8. The V gene's germline CDR1 is KGHDR and CDR2 SFDVKD. This CDR3 is CATSDRGRWDQPQHF. In nucleotides, the CDR3 is TGTGCCACCAGTGACAGGGGGCGCTGGGACCAGCCCCAGCATTTT.

The gene calls are TRBV12-3 or TRBV12-4 and TRBJ2-1; 9 positions agree with TRBD2. With 7 bases clipped from V and 6 bases from J, the junction kept 7 bases outside the gene matches. CDR3 length equals 14 residues. The CDR3 DNA follows: TGTGCCAGCAACCCCGCGGGGGGGCGCAATGAGCAGTTCTTC. This encodes CASNPAGGRNEQFF.

The chain uses TRBV20-1 and TRBJ1-6; D not certain. Germline V gene lookup returns CDR1 DFQATT and CDR2 SNEGSKA (reference sequence). The CDR3 has 11 amino acids. V lost 0 bases and J 6 bases, leaving 0 bases between the germline ends. The CDR3 bases are TGCAGTGCTAGAGATAATTCACCCCTCCACTTT. It translates to CSARDNSPLHF.

The count of this clonotype is one. V is TRBV5-1 and J is TRBJ1-2; no definite D call. Germline V gene data show CDR1 as SGHRS and CDR2 as YFSETQ. This CDR3 region has 13 residues. Trimming stripped 6 bases from V and 0 bases from J, with 9 bases between. CDR3 loop: CASTQSTNYGYTF. The DNA for the CDR3 is TGCGCCAGCACACAATCTACTAACTATGGCTACACCTTC.

The rearrangement uses TRBV30 and TRBJ2-5; tentatively, D is TRBD1 (6 bases). This CDR3 is built from 17 residues. The V end was cut by 1 base, the J end by 0 bases, with 18 bases between. Germline CDR1 is GTSNPN and CDR2 is SVGIG (reference sequence). CDR3 region: CAWSGQEGQRYQETQYF. The CDR3 nucleotides read TGTGCCTGGAGTGGCCAAGAAGGACAGAGGTACCAAGAGACCCAGTACTTC. Filled out from reference TRBV30 and TRBJ2-5, the complete variable domain reads SQTIHQWPATLVQPVGSPLSLECTVEGTSNPNLYWYRQAAGRGLQLLFYSVGIGQISSEVPQNLSASRPQDRQFILSSKKLLLSDSGFYLCAWSGQEGQRYQETQYFGPGTRLLVL.

V is TRBV3-1 and J is TRBJ2-7, with D perhaps TRBD1 or TRBD2 (6 bases each). The length of the CDR3 is 15 residues. CDR1 LGHDT and CDR2 YNNKEL come from the germline V gene (reference sequence). Trimming removed 6 bases from V and 3 bases from J, with 18 bases in between. The DNA for the CDR3 is TGTGCCAGCAGACCCGAGGGGGAGGATGACTACGAGCAGTACGTC. It encodes CASRPEGEDDYEQYV.

The chain carries TRBV4-1 and TRBJ2-3, with D hard to call. The length of the CDR3 is 11 residues. With 1 base removed from V and 7 bases from J, the gap between germline ends came to 3 bases. Germline lookup yields CDR1 MGHRA and CDR2 YSYEKL. Written as DNA, the CDR3 is TGCGCCAGCAGCCAAGGCCATACGCAGTATTTT. Translated, it gives CASSQGHTQYF.

This clonotype was detected a few times. The J gene is TRBJ2-1, the V gene TRBV29-1; TRBD2 might be the D (6 bases). The V end was cut by 4 bases, the J end by 4 bases, with 11 bases between. The CDR3 runs to 13 residues. Germline V gives CDR1 SQVTM, CDR2 ANQGSEA. The CDR3 loop reads CSVAGVGYNEQFF. CDR3 sequence (DNA): TGCAGCGTTGCGGGGGTGGGATACAATGAGCAGTTCTTC.

The CDR3 region has the DNA TGTGCCAGCAGCCAAGAGGGCGGGAGGGCCATGGATGAGCAGTTCTTC. Protein: CASSQEGGRAMDEQFF. The chain has TRBV3-1 and TRBJ2-1; 9 bases align to TRBD2. CDR3 length equals 16 residues. Trimming removed 0 bases from V and 8 bases from J; junction bases left unmatched: 8. Germline values: CDR1 LGHDT, CDR2 YNNKEL (reference sequence).

The V gene is TRBV6-5, the J gene TRBJ2-5; D not resolved. The CDR3 has 11 amino acids. The V gene's germline CDR1 is MNHEY and CDR2 SVGAGI. Trimming pared 6 bases from V and 5 bases from J, leaving 7 bases between. The CDR3 nucleotides read TGTGCCAGCAGGGAGCTGGAGACCCAGTACTTC. The encoded protein is CASRELETQYF.